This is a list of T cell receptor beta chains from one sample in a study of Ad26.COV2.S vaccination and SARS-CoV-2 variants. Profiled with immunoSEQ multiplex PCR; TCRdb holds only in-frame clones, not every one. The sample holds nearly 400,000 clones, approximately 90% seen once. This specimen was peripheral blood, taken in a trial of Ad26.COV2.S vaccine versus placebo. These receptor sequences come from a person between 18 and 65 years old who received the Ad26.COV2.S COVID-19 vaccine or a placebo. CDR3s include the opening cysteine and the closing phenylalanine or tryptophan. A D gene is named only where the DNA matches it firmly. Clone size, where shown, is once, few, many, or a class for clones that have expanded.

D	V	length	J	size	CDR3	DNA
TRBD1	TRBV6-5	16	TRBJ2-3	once	CASSYSTGALTDTQYF	TGTGCCAGCAGTTACTCGACAGGGGCTCTCACAGATACGCAGTATTTT
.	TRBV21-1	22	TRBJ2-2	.	CASSKNLEREGPRSINTGELFF	TGTGCCAGCAGCAAAAATTTAGAGCGCGAGGGGCCGAGGAGTATTAACACCGGGGAGCTGTTTTTT
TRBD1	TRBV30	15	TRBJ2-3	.	CAWGRGDRESDTQYF	TGTGCCTGGGGTCGGGGGGACAGGGAATCAGATACGCAGTATTTT
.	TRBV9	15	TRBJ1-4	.	CASSTPGTYNEKLFF	TGTGCCAGCAGCACCCCCGGGACCTATAATGAAAAACTGTTTTTT
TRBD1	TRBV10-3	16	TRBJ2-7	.	CAISESVTGVTYEQYF	TGTGCCATCAGTGAGTCGGTGACAGGGGTAACCTACGAGCAGTACTTC
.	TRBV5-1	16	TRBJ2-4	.	CASSLDGSIAKNIQYF	TGCGCCAGCAGCTTGGATGGTAGCATTGCCAAAAACATTCAGTACTTC
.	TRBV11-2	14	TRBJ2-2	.	CASSLGRDVGELFF	TGTGCCAGCAGCTTAGGCAGGGATGTCGGGGAGCTGTTTTTT
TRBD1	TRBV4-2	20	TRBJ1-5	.	CASSQDGSAGGARGNQPQHF	TGTGCCAGCAGCCAAGATGGGTCGGCAGGGGGCGCCCGGGGCAATCAGCCCCAGCATTTT
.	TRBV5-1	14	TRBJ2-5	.	CASSSQSSKETQYF	TGCGCCAGCAGCTCCCAATCTAGCAAGGAGACCCAGTACTTC
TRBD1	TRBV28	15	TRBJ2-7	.	CASRTGTGGAGEQYF	TGTGCCAGCAGAACGGGGACAGGGGGCGCGGGGGAGCAGTACTTC
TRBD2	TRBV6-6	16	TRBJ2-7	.	CASSYPLPAGVGEQYF	TGTGCCAGCAGTTACCCTTTACCAGCGGGAGTGGGCGAGCAGTACTTC
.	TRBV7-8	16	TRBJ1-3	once	CASSLVVRAGGNTIYF	TGTGCCAGCAGCTTAGTTGTCAGGGCGGGTGGAAACACCATATATTTT
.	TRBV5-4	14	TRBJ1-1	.	CASSLEVGNTEAFF	TGTGCCAGCAGCTTGGAGGTAGGGAACACTGAAGCTTTCTTT
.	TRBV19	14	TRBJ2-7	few	CASSRGLRDYEQYF	TGTGCCAGTAGTAGGGGACTTCGGGACTACGAGCAGTACTTC
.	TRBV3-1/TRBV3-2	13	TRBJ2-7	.	CASSGDPVGEQYF	TGTGCCAGCAGTGGGGATCCGGTAGGCGAGCAGTACTTC
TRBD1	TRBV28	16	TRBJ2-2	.	CASRATGISNTGELFF	TGTGCCAGCAGGGCGACAGGGATTTCGAACACCGGGGAGCTGTTTTTT
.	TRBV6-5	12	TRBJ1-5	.	CASKGRAEPQHF	TGTGCCAGCAAAGGCCGGGCAGAGCCCCAGCATTTT
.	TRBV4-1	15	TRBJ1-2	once	CASSHSTRGYYGYTF	TGCGCCAGCAGCCACTCGACCCGGGGTTACTATGGCTACACCTTC
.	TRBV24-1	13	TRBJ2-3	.	CATSDPGPDTQYF	TGTGCCACCAGTGACCCCGGCCCAGATACGCAGTATTTT
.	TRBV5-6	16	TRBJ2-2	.	CASSFMDRTITGELFF	TGTGCCAGCAGCTTCATGGACAGAACGATCACCGGGGAGCTGTTTTTT
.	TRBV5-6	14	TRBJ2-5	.	CASSTAGFQETQYF	TGTGCCAGCAGCACCGCCGGATTCCAAGAGACCCAGTACTTC
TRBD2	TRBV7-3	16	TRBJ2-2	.	CASSVGLVGSGGELFF	TGTGCCAGCAGCGTGGGACTAGTCGGTTCAGGCGGGGAGCTGTTTTTT
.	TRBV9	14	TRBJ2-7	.	CASSVEEYSYEQYF	TGTGCCAGCAGCGTAGAGGAGTACTCCTACGAGCAGTACTTC
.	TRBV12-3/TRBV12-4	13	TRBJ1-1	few	CASSLAGNTEAFF	TGTGCCAGCAGTTTGGCAGGGAACACTGAAGCTTTCTTT
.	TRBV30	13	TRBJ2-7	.	CAWMGAGTRSKYF	TGTGCCTGGATGGGGGCGGGAACTAGAAGCAAGTACTTC
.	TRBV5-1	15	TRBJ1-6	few	CASSPSRGDNSPLHF	TGCGCCAGCAGCCCATCTAGGGGGGATAATTCACCCCTCCACTTT
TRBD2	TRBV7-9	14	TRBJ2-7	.	CASSVVAGLGEQYF	TGTGCCAGCAGCGTCGTAGCGGGGCTCGGCGAGCAGTACTTC
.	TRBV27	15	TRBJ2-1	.	CASTLGPSSYNEQFF	TGTGCCAGCACCCTGGGCCCCAGCTCCTACAATGAGCAGTTCTTC
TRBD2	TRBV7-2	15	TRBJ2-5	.	CASSSGTSGEETQYF	TGTGCCAGCAGCTCAGGGACTAGCGGGGAAGAGACCCAGTACTTC
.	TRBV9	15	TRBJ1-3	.	CASSTNRDTGNTIYF	TGTGCCAGCAGCACCAACCGGGACACTGGAAACACCATATATTTT
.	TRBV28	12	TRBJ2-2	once	CASMRLAGELFF	TGTGCCAGCATGAGGTTGGCCGGGGAGCTGTTTTTT
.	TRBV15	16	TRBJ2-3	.	CATSRGGGRRTDTQYF	TGTGCCACCAGCAGAGGAGGGGGAAGGCGCACAGATACGCAGTATTTT
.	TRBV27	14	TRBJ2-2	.	CASSVRGSFGELFF	TGTGCCAGCAGCGTTAGGGGTAGTTTCGGGGAGCTGTTTTTT
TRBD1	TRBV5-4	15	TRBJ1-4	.	CASSLGTAALEKLFF	TGTGCCAGCAGCCTAGGGACAGCGGCCCTTGAAAAACTGTTTTTT
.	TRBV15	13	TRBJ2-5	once	CATSRDRGETQYF	TGTGCCACCAGCAGAGATCGGGGAGAGACCCAGTACTTC
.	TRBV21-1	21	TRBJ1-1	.	CASNYPGPELGTPTRDTEAFF	TGTGCCAGCAACTACCCAGGTCCAGAATTGGGGACACCGACGAGGGACACTGAAGCTTTCTTT
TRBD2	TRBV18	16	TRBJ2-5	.	CASSLVKGSGSETQYF	TGTGCCAGCTCCCTCGTAAAGGGGAGCGGGAGTGAGACCCAGTACTTC
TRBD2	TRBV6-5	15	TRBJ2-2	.	CASSLAGTNTGELFF	TGTGCCAGCAGTTTAGCGGGTACGAACACCGGGGAGCTGTTTTTT
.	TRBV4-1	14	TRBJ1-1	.	CASSQFPENTEAFF	TGCGCCAGCAGCCAATTCCCAGAGAACACTGAAGCTTTCTTT
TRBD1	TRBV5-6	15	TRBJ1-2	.	CASGGGTGINYGYTF	TGTGCCAGCGGTGGGGGGACAGGGATAAACTATGGCTACACCTTC
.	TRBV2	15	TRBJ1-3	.	CASKGMGGSGNTIYF	TGTGCCAGCAAAGGAATGGGGGGCTCTGGAAACACCATATATTTT
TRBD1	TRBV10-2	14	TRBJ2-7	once	CASRAGTGRYEQYF	TGCGCCAGCAGGGCCGGGACAGGGAGATACGAGCAGTACTTC
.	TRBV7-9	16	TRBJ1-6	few	CASSLVRSRLNSPLHF	TGTGCCAGCAGCTTAGTTCGGTCGAGGCTAAATTCACCCCTCCACTTT
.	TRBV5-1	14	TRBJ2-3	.	CASSSGTSGDTQYF	TGCGCCAGCAGCTCTGGGACTTCCGGAGATACGCAGTATTTT
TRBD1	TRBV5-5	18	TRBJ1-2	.	CASTLDVGTGLVNYGYTF	TGTGCCAGCACTCTCGATGTTGGGACAGGGCTGGTAAACTATGGCTACACCTTC
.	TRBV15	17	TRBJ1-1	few	CATSRRLRDPASTEAFF	TGTGCCACCAGCAGACGACTCCGGGACCCAGCCAGCACTGAAGCTTTCTTT
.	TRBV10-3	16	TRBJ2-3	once	CAISPEAGISTDTQYF	TGTGCCATCAGCCCAGAGGCAGGGATTAGCACAGATACGCAGTATTTT
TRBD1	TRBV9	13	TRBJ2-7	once	CASSRDSTYEQYF	TGTGCCAGCAGTCGGGACAGTACCTACGAGCAGTACTTC
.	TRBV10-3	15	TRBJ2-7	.	CAINGGGSGSYEQYF	TGTGCCATCAATGGGGGCGGGAGTGGATCCTACGAGCAGTACTTC
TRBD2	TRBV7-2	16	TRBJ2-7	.	CASSTTSGRTSYEQYF	TGTGCCAGCAGCACCACTAGCGGGAGGACATCCTACGAGCAGTACTTC
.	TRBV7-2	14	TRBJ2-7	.	CASSLGQGIYEQYF	TGTGCCAGCAGCTTAGGGCAGGGGATCTACGAGCAGTACTTC
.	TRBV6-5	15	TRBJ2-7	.	CASSYTPEDGYEQYF	TGTGCCAGCAGTTATACTCCAGAGGACGGCTACGAGCAGTACTTC
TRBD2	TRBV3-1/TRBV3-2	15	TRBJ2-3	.	CASSQGTSEHHTQYF	TGTGCCAGCAGCCAAGGAACTAGCGAACATCATACGCAGTATTTT
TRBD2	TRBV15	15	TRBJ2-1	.	CATRYGGGSYNEQFF	TGTGCCACCCGTTATGGCGGGGGTTCCTACAATGAGCAGTTCTTC